This T cell receptor beta chain is drawn from a study of blood T cell repertoires in COVID-19 (TCRdb year 2020). For the wider study: Samples from collaborators originated in the United States, Italy and Spain and spanned both the acute and convalescent phases of COVID-19. The prospective study material was composed of cDNA or gDNA derived from T cells, B-cell-depleted T cells, or PBMCs. Subjects who had been exposed to COVID-19, were actively infected with it, or had recovered from it provided the deeply sampled blood TCRbeta repertoires that made up the dataset. Samples were obtained from the ongoing ImmuneRACE study (first 160 participants) and from 1,254 subjects provided by 6 global collaborators. Where available, HLA class I and class II types were obtained from metadata supplied by the sample provider rather than from assay-based typing. A de-identified subject ID, COVID-19 status, age in years and sex were almost always included in the sample metadata. The repertoires were released in a freely available public database intended as a resource for research on the immune response to SARS-CoV-2. The investigation overall reported the following: Clinical and demographic metadata were provided uncurated, with the amount varying by source and participant.

There are 16 amino acids in the CDR3, from cysteine to phenylalanine inclusive. The only DNA kept is the CDR3, 48 bases in frame from the first base. The germline V gene gives CDR1 as SGHVS and CDR2 as FQNEAQ. V is reduced by 4 bases and J by 0 bases, leaving a spacing of 15 bases between them. A note on this clone: It has no known antigen specificity. No quality values exist for individual bases; no much larger clone is one base distant.

One collaborating source in Seattle enrolled patients while the patients were actively infected and followed the patients over time throughout the course of disease. The collaborating institutions used their own protocols to collect whole blood in K2EDTA tubes. For TCRbeta analysis, collaborators shipped samples as frozen whole blood, isolated PBMCs, or DNA extracted from either of those sample types. TCRbeta CDR3 regions were amplified from genomic DNA using the immunoSEQ Assay, a bias-controlled multiplex PCR. On the study's bioinformatics: Nucleated cell counts per sample were estimated from amplification of reference gene primers within the assay. To quantify the absolute abundance of each unique TCRbeta CDR3 rearrangement, sequence reads were collapsed and filtered. Productive Simpson clonality was computed per sample as the square root of Simpson's diversity index over productive rearrangements. Sourced from immuneACCESS, this table was stored by TCRdb with only in-frame sequences that have V and J called. A share of the clones is absent; for the studies checked, an unresolved V gene accounts for under half, and the remainder has no known explanation. Clone size and the V and J calls come from that table; the DNA yielded D and trimming. For this sample the table gives around 300,000 clones, of which around 88% were detected only once. In total, the top ten clones hold approximately 1.6% of the sample.

This TCR was sampled from a woman under 40 with COVID-19, enrolled during active disease. The sample taken for sequencing was peripheral blood. The rearrangement joined TRBV7-8 to TRBJ1-2; the D gene identity is not certain. The nucleotide sequence is given as TGTGCCAGCAGCTCGATATCACAAGACTCTAACTATGGCTACACCTTC. Its translation reads: CASSSISQDSNYGYTF.